This T cell receptor (beta chain) comes out of a study of blood T cell repertoires in COVID-19. CDR3 size: 15 residues. Germline lookup yields CDR1 MNHEY and CDR2 SVGAGI. The junction had 9 bases not matched to a gene; V was cut back by 6 bases and J by 5 bases. Original analysis: Amplified reference gene primers provided the basis for estimating nucleated cell counts. Assay used: immunoSEQ multiplex PCR; TCRdb lists only in-frame clones, some missing. That table furnishes V, J and clone size, whereas the DNA furnished D and trimming. The sample has approximately 70,000 clones; 80% to 85% are singletons.

This TCR came from a woman of 80 years or more with acute or convalescent COVID-19. Sequenced sample: peripheral blood. The chain couples TRBV6-5 to TRBJ2-3, with 9 bases lining up with TRBD2. CDR3 amino acids: CASRLRGGARDTQYF. CDR3 bases: TGTGCCAGCAGGTTGCGCGGGGGGGCCAGAGATACGCAGTATTTT.